The text below deals with one TCR beta chain. After extraction with the RNeasy kit, about 0.5 to 1 ug of the RNA was reverse transcribed using random hexamers. Via MiXCR, TCRdb re-called the immunoSEQ multiplex PCR reads, giving one row per CDR3 protein. In the table there are about 190,000 distinct CDR3 sequences, 95% of which are singletons. This CDR3 has 15 residues. V shed 5 bases and J shed 3 bases, with 17 bases lying between them. The data belong to a study of CD8 T cells in Susac syndrome. The receptor was isolated from a human donor with Susac syndrome. The chain couples TRBV12-3 or TRBV12-4 to TRBJ2-7; TRBD1 is a possible D gene (5 bases). The sequencing input was CD8+ T cells from PBMCs. The CDR3 region is CASSVGAASFYEQYF. The CDR3 DNA follows: TGTGCCAGCAGTGTAGGGGCCGCAAGTTTCTACGAGCAGTACTTC.